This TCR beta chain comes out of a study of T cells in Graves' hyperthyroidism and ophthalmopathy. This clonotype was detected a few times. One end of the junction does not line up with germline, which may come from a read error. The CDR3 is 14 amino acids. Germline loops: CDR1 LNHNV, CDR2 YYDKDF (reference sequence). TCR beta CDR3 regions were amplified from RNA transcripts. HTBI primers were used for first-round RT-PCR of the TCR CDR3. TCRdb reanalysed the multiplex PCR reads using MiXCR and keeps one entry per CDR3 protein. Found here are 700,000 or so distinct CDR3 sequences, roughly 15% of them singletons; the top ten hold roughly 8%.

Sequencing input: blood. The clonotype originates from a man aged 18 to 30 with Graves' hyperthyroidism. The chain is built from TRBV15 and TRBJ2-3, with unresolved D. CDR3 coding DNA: TGTGCCACCAGCGGAGATGGGTCCGCCGGTACGCAGTATTTT. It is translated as CATSGDGSAGTQYF.